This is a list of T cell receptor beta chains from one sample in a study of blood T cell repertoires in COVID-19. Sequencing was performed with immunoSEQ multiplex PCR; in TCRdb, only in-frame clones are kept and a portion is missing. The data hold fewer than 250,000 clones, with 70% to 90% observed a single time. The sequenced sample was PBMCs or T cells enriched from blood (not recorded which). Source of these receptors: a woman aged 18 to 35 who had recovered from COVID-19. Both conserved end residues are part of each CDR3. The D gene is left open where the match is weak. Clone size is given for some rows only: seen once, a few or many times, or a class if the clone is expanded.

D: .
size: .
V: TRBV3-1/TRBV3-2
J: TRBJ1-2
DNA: TGTGCCAGCAGCCAAGATGAGCGCCACCGGGGAAGCTACACCTTC
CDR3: CASSQDERHRGSYTF

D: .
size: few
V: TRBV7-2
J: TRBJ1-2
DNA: TGTGCCAGCAGCTTAGTCTCAGGGGACGGCTATGGCTACACCTTC
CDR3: CASSLVSGDGYGYTF

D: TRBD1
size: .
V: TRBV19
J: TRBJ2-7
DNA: TGTGCCAGTAGTCGCCGGGACAGGCCCTACGAGCAGTACTTC
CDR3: CASSRRDRPYEQYF

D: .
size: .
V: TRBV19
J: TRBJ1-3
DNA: TGTGCCAGTAGTATAGTGTCGGTTTCTGGAAACACCATATATTTT
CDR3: CASSIVSVSGNTIYF

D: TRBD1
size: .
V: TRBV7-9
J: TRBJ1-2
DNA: TGTGCCAGCAGCCTAGGGACAGCTAACTATGGCTACACCTTC
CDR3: CASSLGTANYGYTF

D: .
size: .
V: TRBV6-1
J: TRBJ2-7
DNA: TGTGCCAGCAGTGAAGGGGCGGGGACAGACGAGCAGTACTTC
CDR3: CASSEGAGTDEQYF

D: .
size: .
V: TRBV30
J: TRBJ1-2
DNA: TGTGCCTGGAGTCCGGACAGTAAATATGGCTACACCTTC
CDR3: CAWSPDSKYGYTF

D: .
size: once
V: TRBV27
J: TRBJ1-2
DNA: TGTGCCAGCAGTTTAGGCGGCAGTTATGGCTACACCTTC
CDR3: CASSLGGSYGYTF

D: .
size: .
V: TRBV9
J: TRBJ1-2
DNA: TGTGCCAGCAGCGCAGGACAGACCCAGTATGGCTACACCTTC
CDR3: CASSAGQTQYGYTF

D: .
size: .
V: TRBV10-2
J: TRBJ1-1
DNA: TGCGCCAGCAGTGCACAGATGAACACTGAAGCTTTCTTT
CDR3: CASSAQMNTEAFF

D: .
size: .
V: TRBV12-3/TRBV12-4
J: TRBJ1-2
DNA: TGTGCCAGCAGTGGGCAGGGGTATGGCTACACCTTC
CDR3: CASSGQGYGYTF

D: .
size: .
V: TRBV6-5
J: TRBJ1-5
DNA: TGTGCCAGCAGAGAGAGGGGGTATAGCAATCAGCCCCAGCATTTT
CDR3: CASRERGYSNQPQHF

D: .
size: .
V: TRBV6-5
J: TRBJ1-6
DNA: TGTGCCAGCAGAGTTGTACTTCGGGGGAATTCACCCCTCCACTTT
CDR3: CASRVVLRGNSPLHF

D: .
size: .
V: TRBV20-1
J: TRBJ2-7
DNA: TGCAGTGCCCCTTTCAGTTACGAGCAGTACTTC
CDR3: CSAPFSYEQYF

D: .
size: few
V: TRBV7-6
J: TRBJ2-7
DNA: TGTGCCAGCAGCTTAAATTCCGACAGCTCCTACGAGCAGTACTTC
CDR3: CASSLNSDSSYEQYF

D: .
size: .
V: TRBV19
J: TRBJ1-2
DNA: TGTGCCAGTACCACGGACAGTTACTATGGCTACACCTTC
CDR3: CASTTDSYYGYTF

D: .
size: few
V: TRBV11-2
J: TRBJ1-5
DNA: TGTGCCAGCAGTCCCTATAGCAATCAGCCCCAGCATTTT
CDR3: CASSPYSNQPQHF

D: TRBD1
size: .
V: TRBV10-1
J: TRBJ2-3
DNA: TGCGCCAGCAGTGAGACCACAGGGGTAGATACGCAGTATTTT
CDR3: CASSETTGVDTQYF

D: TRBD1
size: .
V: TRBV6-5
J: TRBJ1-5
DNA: TGTGCCAGCAATCAGGGGGATAGCAATCAGCCCCAGCATTTT
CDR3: CASNQGDSNQPQHF

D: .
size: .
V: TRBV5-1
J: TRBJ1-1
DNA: TGCGCCAGCAGCGGGGCGGCAGGGGTCACTGAAGCTTTCTTT
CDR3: CASSGAAGVTEAFF

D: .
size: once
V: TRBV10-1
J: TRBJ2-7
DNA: TGCGCCAGCAGTGAGTCGGAAGAAGGAGCCGAGCAGTACTTC
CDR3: CASSESEEGAEQYF

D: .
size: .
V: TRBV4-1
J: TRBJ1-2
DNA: TGCGCCAGCAGCCAACAGGCAGGGGACCGCTACACCTTC
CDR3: CASSQQAGDRYTF

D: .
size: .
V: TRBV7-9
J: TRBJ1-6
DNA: TGTGCCAGCAGCTTACCGGGACTTAATTCACCCCTCCACTTT
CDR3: CASSLPGLNSPLHF

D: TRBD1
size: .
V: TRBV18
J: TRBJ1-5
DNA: TGTGCCAGCTCACGGGAAAGGGGACAGCCCCAGCCCCAGCATTTT
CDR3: CASSRERGQPQPQHF

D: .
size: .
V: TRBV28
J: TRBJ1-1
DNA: TGTGCCAGCAGTTTAATCCCAGAAATGAACACTGAAGCTTTCTTT
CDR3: CASSLIPEMNTEAFF

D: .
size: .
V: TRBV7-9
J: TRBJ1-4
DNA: TGTGCCAGCAGCTTACAGGGGCATAGTTTTGAAAAACTGTTTTTT
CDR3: CASSLQGHSFEKLFF

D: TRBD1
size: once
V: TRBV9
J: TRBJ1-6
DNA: TGTGCCAGCAGCGTCAGCGCGGACAGGCGCCTTTATAATTCACCCCTCCACTTT
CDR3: CASSVSADRRLYNSPLHF

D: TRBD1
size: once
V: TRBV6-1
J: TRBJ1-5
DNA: TGTGCCAGCAGTGAGAGGAGGACAGGGACTCAGCCCCAGCATTTT
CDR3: CASSERRTGTQPQHF

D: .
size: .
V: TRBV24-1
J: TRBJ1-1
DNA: TGTGCCACCAGTGATCCTCGGGGGGGGGCATCGAAGACTGAAGCTTTCTTT
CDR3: CATSDPRGGASKTEAFF

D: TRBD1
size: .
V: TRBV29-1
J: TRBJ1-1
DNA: TGCAGCGTTGAAGATCCCGGGACAGGACCTGATGCGAACACTGAAGCTTTCTTT
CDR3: CSVEDPGTGPDANTEAFF

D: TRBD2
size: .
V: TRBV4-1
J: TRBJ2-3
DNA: TGCGCCAGCAGCCAAGAGCCCCACGGAGCGGGGAGAGATACGCAGTATTTT
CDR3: CASSQEPHGAGRDTQYF

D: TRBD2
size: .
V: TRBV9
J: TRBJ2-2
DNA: TGTGCCAGCAAGGCGGGGGGTAGCACCGGGGAGCTGTTTTTT
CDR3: CASKAGGSTGELFF

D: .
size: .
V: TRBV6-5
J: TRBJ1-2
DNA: TGTGCCAGCGTCGGATGGAAGGGGGATGGCTACACCTTC
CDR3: CASVGWKGDGYTF

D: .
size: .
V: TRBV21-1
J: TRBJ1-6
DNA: TGTGCCAGCCGGTTGTGCTCACCCCTCCACTTT
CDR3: CASRLCSPLHF

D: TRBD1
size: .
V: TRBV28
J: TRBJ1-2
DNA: TGTGCCAGCAGGATAACAGGGGGCCACTATGGCTACACCTTC
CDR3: CASRITGGHYGYTF

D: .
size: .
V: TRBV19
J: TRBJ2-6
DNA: TGTGCCAGTAGTACCGTACAGGGGGGGAGCTCTGGGGCCAACGTCCTGACTTTC
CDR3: CASSTVQGGSSGANVLTF

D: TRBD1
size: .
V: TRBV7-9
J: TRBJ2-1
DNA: TGTGCCAGCAGCACGGACAGGGGATCCTACAATGAGCAGTTCTTC
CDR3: CASSTDRGSYNEQFF

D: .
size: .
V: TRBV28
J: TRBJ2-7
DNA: TGTGCCAGCAGTGAGGGGACACATAACTACGAGCAGTACTTC
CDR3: CASSEGTHNYEQYF

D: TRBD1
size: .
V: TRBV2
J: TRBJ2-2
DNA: TGTGCCAGCAGCGAGACAGGGTTGACCGGGGAGCTGTTTTTT
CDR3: CASSETGLTGELFF

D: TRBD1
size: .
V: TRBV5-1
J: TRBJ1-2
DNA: TGCGCCAGCAGCACTGGACAGGGGGCGCCTTACACCTATGGCTACACCTTC
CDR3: CASSTGQGAPYTYGYTF

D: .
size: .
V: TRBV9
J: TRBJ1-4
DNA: TGTGCCAGCAGCCCAGACGGGAGAGATAATGAAAAACTGTTTTTT
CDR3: CASSPDGRDNEKLFF

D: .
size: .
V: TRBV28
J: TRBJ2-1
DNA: TGTGCCAGCAGTTTACCAGCGGTCTCTGAGCAGTTCTTC
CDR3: CASSLPAVSEQFF

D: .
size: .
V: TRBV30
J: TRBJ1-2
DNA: TGTGCCTGGACAGGGGTTTTGAATGGCTACACCTTC
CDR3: CAWTGVLNGYTF

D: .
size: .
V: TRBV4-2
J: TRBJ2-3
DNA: TGTGCCAGCAGCCAAGACTCGTCCAGGTTCCCAGATACGCAGTATTTT
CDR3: CASSQDSSRFPDTQYF

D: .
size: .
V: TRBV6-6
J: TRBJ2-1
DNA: TGTGCCAGCAGTCCCCCGGGAATTGCCTCGCGGCCGGGCAATGAGCAGTTCTTC
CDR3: CASSPPGIASRPGNEQFF

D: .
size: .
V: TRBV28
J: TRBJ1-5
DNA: TGTGCCAGCAGGCTTCCAGGGCGAAGTCAGCCCCAGCATTTT
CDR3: CASRLPGRSQPQHF

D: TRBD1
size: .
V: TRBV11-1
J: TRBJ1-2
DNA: TGTGCCAGCAGCTCGGGACAGGGAGATGGCTACACCTTC
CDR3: CASSSGQGDGYTF

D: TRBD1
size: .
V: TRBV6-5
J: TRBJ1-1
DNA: TGTGCCAGCACGAACCGACAGGGAAAAGCTTTCTTT
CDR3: CASTNRQGKAFF

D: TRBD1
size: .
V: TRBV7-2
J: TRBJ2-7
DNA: TGTGCCAGCAGCTTGAGGACAGGGGCCTACGAGCAGTACTTC
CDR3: CASSLRTGAYEQYF

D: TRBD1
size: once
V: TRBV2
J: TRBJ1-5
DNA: TGTGCCAGCAGTGAACAACTCCGGGACAGGGGCCAGCCCCAGCATTTT
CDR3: CASSEQLRDRGQPQHF

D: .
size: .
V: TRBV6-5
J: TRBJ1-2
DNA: TGTGCCAGCAGTTACTCGGCGGGCGGGGGCTACACCTTC
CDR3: CASSYSAGGGYTF

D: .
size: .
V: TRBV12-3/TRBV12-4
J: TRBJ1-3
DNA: TGTGCCGAACAAATTGGTGGCACCATATATTTT
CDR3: CAEQIGGTIYF

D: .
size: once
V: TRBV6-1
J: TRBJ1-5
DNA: TGTGCCAGCGGGGGCCAGCCGATCAATCAGCCCCAGCATTTT
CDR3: CASGGQPINQPQHF

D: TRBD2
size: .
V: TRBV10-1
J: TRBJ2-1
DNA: TGCGCCAGCAGTGAGAAGGGGACTAGGGCGAATGAGCAGTTCTTC
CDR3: CASSEKGTRANEQFF

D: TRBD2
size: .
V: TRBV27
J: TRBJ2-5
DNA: TGTGCCAGCAGTCCCGGGACTAGCGGGGGGGAAGAGACCCAGTACTTC
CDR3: CASSPGTSGGEETQYF

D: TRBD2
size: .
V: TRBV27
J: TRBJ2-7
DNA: TGTGCCAGCAGTTTATCGGGGACTAGCGGCCACGAGCAGTACTTC
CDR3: CASSLSGTSGHEQYF

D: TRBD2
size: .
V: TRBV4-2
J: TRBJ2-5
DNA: TGTGCCAGCAGCCAAGAAGCGGGGGCGCGCTGGGAGACCCAGTACTTC
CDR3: CASSQEAGARWETQYF

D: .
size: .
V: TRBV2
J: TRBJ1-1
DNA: TGTGCCAGCACATCCGGAGGAACGAACACTGAAGCTTTCTTT
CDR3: CASTSGGTNTEAFF

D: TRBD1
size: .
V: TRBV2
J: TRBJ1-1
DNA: TGTGCCAGCAGTGATAGGATAGGACAGGGAGAAGCTTTCTTT
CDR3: CASSDRIGQGEAFF

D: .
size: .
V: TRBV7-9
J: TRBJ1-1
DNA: TGTGCCAGCAGCTTAGGAGTTGTCACTGAAGCTTTCTTT
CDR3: CASSLGVVTEAFF